These 19 T cell receptor beta chains were sequenced from one sample in a study of control samples from healthy donors and cancer patients. Libraries were prepared by immunoSEQ multiplex PCR; TCRdb keeps only in-frame clonotypes and omits some of them. The data contain roughly 93,000 clones, less than 90% of them singletons. Sample: PBMCs. Receptor source: a woman in her 50s with colorectal cancer.

J is TRBJ2-1 and V is TRBV15, with D maybe TRBD2 (5 bases). The ends were cut back, 1 base at V and 11 bases at J, with 12 bases in the middle. CDR3 size: 13 residues. The V gene's germline CDR1 is LNHNV and CDR2 YYDKDF (reference sequence). The CDR3 nucleotides read TGTGCCACCAGCAGAGGACCCCGGGATCAGCAGTTCTTC. Its protein product is CATSRGPRDQQFF.

The chain combines TRBV6-5 with TRBJ2-3, with 10 positions matching TRBD2. From germline, CDR1 is MNHEY and CDR2 SVGAGI. After removal of 2 bases from V and 5 bases from J, the junction contained 7 bases not matched to a gene. This CDR3 region has 16 residues. Here the CDR3 reads CASSYGLAGAGDTQYF. The CDR3 coding sequence is TGTGCCAGCAGTTACGGGCTAGCGGGGGCTGGAGATACGCAGTATTTT.

The rearrangement uses TRBV6-5 and TRBJ1-1; weak D call: TRBD1 (6 bases). CDR1 MNHEY and CDR2 SVGAGI come from the germline V gene. V was shortened by 0 bases and J by 4 bases, with 15 bases between the two germline ends. CDR3 length: 16 residues. The DNA of the CDR3 is TGTGCCAGCAGTTACTCAGTAGGGGGAGGGGGCACTGAAGCTTTCTTT. Translated, it gives CASSYSVGGGGTEAFF.

The rearrangement links TRBV6-2 or TRBV6-3 to TRBJ1-1; no reliable D call. Trimming pared 3 bases from V and 4 bases from J, leaving 3 bases between. Germline CDR1 reads MNHEY; CDR2 reads SVGEGT. The CDR3 has 11 residues. CDR3 nucleotides: TGTGCCAGCAGTTATAGCACTGAAGCTTTCTTT. This sequence encodes CASSYSTEAFF.

The rearrangement links TRBV5-8 to TRBJ1-5; 7 nucleotides align to TRBD1. CDR1 SGHTS and CDR2 YDEGEE come from the germline V gene. The CDR3 is 15 amino acids. The V and J ends lost 0 bases and 1 base, in that order; junction bases with no gene match: 1. CDR3 in DNA: TGTGCCAGCAGCTTGGCACAGGGGAGCAATCAGCCCCAGCATTTT. Its translation is CASSLAQGSNQPQHF.

The rearrangement uses TRBV9 and TRBJ2-1, with a weak D call TRBD1 (5 bases). The CDR3 sequence is 16 residues long. The ends were cut back, 3 bases at V and 5 bases at J, with 18 bases in the middle. Germline V gene data show CDR1 as SGDLS and CDR2 as YYNGEE. The CDR3 DNA reads as TGTGCCAGCAGCGGAACAGGCCCTTTTCCCCACAATGAGCAGTTCTTC. It is translated as CASSGTGPFPHNEQFF.

This chain uses TRBV30 with TRBJ1-1, with D hard to call. V dropped 1 base and J dropped 3 bases, with 12 bases sitting between them. The germline V gene encodes CDR1 GTSNPN and CDR2 SVGIG (reference sequence). CDR3 length: 14 residues. The CDR3 region has the DNA TGTGCCTGGAGTGGCACACAAAGGGACACTGAAGCTTTCTTT. Translating it yields CAWSGTQRDTEAFF.

This chain uses TRBV7-2 with TRBJ2-3; D call uncertain. Germline CDR1 reads SGHTA; CDR2 reads FQGNSA. Trimming took off 8 bases at V and 3 bases at J, with 12 bases between the two ends. The CDR3 is made up of 13 amino acids. The CDR3 nucleotides are TGTGCCAGCGGTTCAAGGATGACAGATACGCAGTATTTT. Translating gives CASGSRMTDTQYF.

The chain carries TRBV18 and TRBJ1-3; perhaps TRBD1 as D (5 bases). The CDR3 is made up of 14 amino acids. The germline CDR1 and CDR2 sequences are KGHSH and LQKENI. Trimming took off 3 bases at V and 2 bases at J, with 8 bases between the two ends. The CDR3 sequence: CASSPPGTGNTIYF. The CDR3 region has the DNA TGTGCCAGCTCACCTCCAGGGACTGGAAACACCATATATTTT.

J is TRBJ2-1 and V is TRBV4-1; D may be TRBD2 (5 bases). The CDR3 contains 14 residues. The V and J ends lost 3 bases and 2 bases respectively, with 8 bases between them. CDR1 and CDR2 (germline): MGHRA, YSYEKL. The CDR3 spells CASSQVGTYNEQFF. The CDR3 DNA reads as TGCGCCAGCAGCCAGGTCGGGACCTACAATGAGCAGTTCTTC.

This clone was detected only once. The V and J genes are TRBV27 and TRBJ2-7; D is unresolved. Trimming cost V 0 bases and J 7 bases, with 13 bases left between them. CDR1 and CDR2 (germline): MNHEY, SMNVEV (reference sequence). CDR3 size: 14 residues. The CDR3 DNA follows: TGTGCCAGCAGTTTATCGGGCCTCCCGAATGAGCAGTACGTC. Residues: CASSLSGLPNEQYV.

J is TRBJ2-3 and V is TRBV19; possible D gene TRBD2, 5 bases. V was cut by 0 bases and J by 1 base, with 14 bases left in between. Germline CDR1 LNHDA, CDR2 SQIVND (reference sequence). This CDR3 is built from 17 residues. The CDR3 sequence is CASSIDGDRRGTDTQYF. DNA of the CDR3: TGTGCCAGTAGTATAGATGGTGACCGGCGGGGCACAGATACGCAGTATTTT.

The rearrangement links TRBV6-5 to TRBJ1-5; a possible D gene is TRBD1 (6 bases). The CDR3 covers 15 residues. V lost 5 bases and J 9 bases, leaving 20 bases between the germline ends. CDR1 and CDR2 from the germline V gene are MNHEY and SVGAGI. The CDR3 loop is CASSRYSGHLGPQHF. CDR3 DNA sequence: TGTGCCAGCAGTCGCTACTCGGGACACCTTGGGCCCCAGCATTTT.

J is TRBJ1-2 and V is TRBV6-4; 7 bases are a match to TRBD1. Per germline, CDR1 MRHNA and CDR2 SNTAGT. The CDR3 is 14 residues long. The V and J ends lost 3 bases and 4 bases, in that order; junction bases with no gene match: 5. CDR3 DNA sequence: TGTGCCAGCAGTGAGGGACAGAAGGGCTATGGCTACACCTTC. This translates into CASSEGQKGYGYTF.

To note about this clone: Relative to the germline gene, one junction end is altered; a read error may explain this. The chain carries TRBV19 and TRBJ2-3, with 10 bases that match TRBD2. The germline gives CDR1 LNHDA, CDR2 SQIVND (reference sequence). CDR3 size: 15 residues. The CDR3 DNA is TGTGCCAGTAGGATAGCGGGGGGACGACCAGATACGCAGTATTTT. Translating it yields CASRIAGGRPDTQYF. Using reference TRBV19 and TRBJ2-3 for the parts outside the CDR3, the full variable domain is DGGITQSPKYLFRKEGQNVTLSCEQNLNHDAMYWYRQDPGQGLRLIYYSQIVNDFQKGDIAEGYSVSREKKESFPLTVTSAQKNPTAFYLCASRIAGGRPDTQYFGPGTRLTVL.

The J gene is TRBJ2-3, the V gene TRBV7-9; 9 nucleotides align to TRBD2. The germline V gene encodes CDR1 SEHNR and CDR2 FQNEAQ (reference sequence). This CDR3 region has 15 residues. V lost 6 bases, J lost 5 bases, and 9 bases stayed unmatched. The CDR3: CASRDTSGSIDTQYF. Here the CDR3 DNA reads TGTGCCAGCAGGGACACTAGCGGGTCTATAGATACGCAGTATTTT.

This clone was seen just once. The DNA for the CDR3 is TGTGCCAGCAGTGAACGCAAGTCCGGGGAGCTGTTTTTT. Residues: CASSERKSGELFF. The gene calls are TRBV6-1 and TRBJ2-2; D ambiguous. Trimming removed 2 bases at V and 6 bases at J, with 7 bases between. The CDR3 is 13 residues long. The germline CDR1 and CDR2 sequences are MNHNS and SASEGT.

V gene TRBV10-3 combines with J gene TRBJ2-7; unclear D gene. Trimming cost V 0 bases and J 5 bases, with 14 bases left between them. CDR3 length equals 15 residues. Germline V gene sequence: CDR1 ENHRY, CDR2 SYGVKD. In DNA, the CDR3 is TGTGCCATCAGTGAGTCAAGGACGGCCGGCAACGAGCAGTACGTC. Translation gives CAISESRTAGNEQYV.

This clone appeared a few times. The chain has TRBV5-6 and TRBJ2-5; D not resolved. Germline V gives CDR1 SGHDT, CDR2 YYEEEE. This CDR3 spans 13 amino acids. V lost 4 bases to trimming and J lost 2 bases, with 9 bases between them. The CDR3 DNA follows: TGTGCCAGCAGCCCGGCCTATCAAGAGACCCAGTACTTC. This translates into CASSPAYQETQYF.